What follows is one T cell receptor beta chain and its context. Its antigen remains unidentified. Only in-frame clones appear in the TCRdb table, and some are missing; sequencing was by immunoSEQ multiplex PCR. Among 100,000 to 150,000 clones listed, around 90% were seen once. These data originate in a study of cytomegalovirus exposure and HLA in healthy donors. Study-wide context: A later analysis reported the same platform for the 110 or so validation repertoires and the roughly 700 first-cohort repertoires.

Study results and limitations: As was reported, the classifier diagnosed cytomegalovirus status with high specificity and sensitivity. The study recorded 164 TCR beta chains that were cytomegalovirus-associated.

The germline V gene encodes CDR1 MGHRA and CDR2 YSYEKL. CDR3 length equals 17 residues. Trimming took 7 bases from V and 1 from J, leaving 21 bases between them. The chain joins TRBV4-1 to TRBJ2-3; D remains unclear. The clonotype originates from a woman aged 18-29 years in good health and CMV-seronegative. The specimen sequenced was PBMCs. The CDR3 loop reads CASTEKPTDRGTDTQYF. The CDR3 DNA sequence: TGCGCCAGCACCGAAAAACCGACCGACCGGGGCACAGATACGCAGTATTTT.